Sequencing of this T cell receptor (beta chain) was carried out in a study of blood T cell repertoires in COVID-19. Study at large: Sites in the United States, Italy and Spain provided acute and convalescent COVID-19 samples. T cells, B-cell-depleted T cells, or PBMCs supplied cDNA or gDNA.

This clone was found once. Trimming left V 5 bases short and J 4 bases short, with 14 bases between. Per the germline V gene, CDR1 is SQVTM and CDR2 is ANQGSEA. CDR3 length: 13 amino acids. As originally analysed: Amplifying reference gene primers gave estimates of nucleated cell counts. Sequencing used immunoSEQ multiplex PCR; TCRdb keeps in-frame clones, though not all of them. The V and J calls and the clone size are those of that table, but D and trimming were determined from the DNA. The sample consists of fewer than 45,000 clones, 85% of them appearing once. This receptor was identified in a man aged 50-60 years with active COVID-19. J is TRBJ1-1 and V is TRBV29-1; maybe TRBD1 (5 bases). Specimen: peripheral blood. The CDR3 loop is CSVKGQGGTEAFF. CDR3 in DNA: TGCAGCGTTAAAGGGCAGGGAGGCACTGAAGCTTTCTTT.